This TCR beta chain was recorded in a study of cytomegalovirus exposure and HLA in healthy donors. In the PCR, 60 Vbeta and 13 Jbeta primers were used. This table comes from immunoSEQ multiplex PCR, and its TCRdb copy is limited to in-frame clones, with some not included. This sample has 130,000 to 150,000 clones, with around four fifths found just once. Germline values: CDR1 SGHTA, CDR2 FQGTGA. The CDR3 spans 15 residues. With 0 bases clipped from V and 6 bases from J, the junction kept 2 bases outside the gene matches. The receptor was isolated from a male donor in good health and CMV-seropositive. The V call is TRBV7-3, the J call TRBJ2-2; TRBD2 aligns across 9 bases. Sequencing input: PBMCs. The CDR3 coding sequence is TGTGCCAGCAGCTTAACTAGCGGGAGCTCCGGGGAGCTGTTTTTT. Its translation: CASSLTSGSSGELFF.